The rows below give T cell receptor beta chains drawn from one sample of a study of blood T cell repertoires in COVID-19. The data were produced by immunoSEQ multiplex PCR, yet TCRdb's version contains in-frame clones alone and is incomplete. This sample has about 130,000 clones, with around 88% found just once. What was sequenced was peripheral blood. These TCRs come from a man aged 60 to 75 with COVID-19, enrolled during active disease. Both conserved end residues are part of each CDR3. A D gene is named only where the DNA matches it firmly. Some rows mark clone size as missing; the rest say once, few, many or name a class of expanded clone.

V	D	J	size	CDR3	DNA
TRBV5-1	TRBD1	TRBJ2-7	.	CASSLSRGIAYEQYF	TGCGCCAGCAGCTTGTCCAGGGGGATTGCCTACGAGCAGTACTTC
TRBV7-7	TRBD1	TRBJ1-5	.	CARQGSVKDQPQHF	TGTGCCAGACAGGGGAGTGTTAAGGATCAGCCCCAGCATTTT
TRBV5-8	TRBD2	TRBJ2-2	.	CASSLLGLAGTGELFF	TGTGCCAGCAGCTTGTTGGGACTAGCTGGGACCGGGGAGCTGTTTTTT
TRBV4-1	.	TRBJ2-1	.	CASSDLIGGSYNEQFF	TGCGCCAGCAGCGATCTCATAGGCGGCTCCTACAATGAGCAGTTCTTC
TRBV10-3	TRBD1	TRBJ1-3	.	CAISSDRGGNTIYF	TGTGCCATCAGTTCAGACAGGGGTGGAAACACCATATATTTT
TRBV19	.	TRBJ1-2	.	CASSEAGYTF	TGTGCCAGTAGTGAGGCGGGCTACACCTTC
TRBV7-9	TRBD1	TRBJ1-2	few	CASRGQGDAYGYTF	TGTGCCAGCAGGGGACAGGGGGATGCCTATGGCTACACCTTC
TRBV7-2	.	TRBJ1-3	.	CASSFRAGGLENTIYF	TGTGCCAGCAGCTTCCGCGCAGGTGGGCTCGAAAACACCATATATTTT
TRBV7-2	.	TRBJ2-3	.	CASSFRGSDTQYF	TGTGCCAGCAGCTTCAGGGGTTCGGATACGCAGTATTTT
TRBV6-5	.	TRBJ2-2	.	CASSPDRQTTGELFF	TGTGCCAGCAGTCCCGACAGACAGACCACCGGGGAGCTGTTTTTT
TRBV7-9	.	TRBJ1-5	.	CASSRQAQPQHF	TGTGCCAGCAGCCGACAGGCTCAGCCCCAGCATTTT
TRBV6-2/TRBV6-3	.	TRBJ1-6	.	CASSYSTGNSPLHF	TGTGCCAGCAGTTACTCTACGGGGAATTCACCCCTCCACTTT
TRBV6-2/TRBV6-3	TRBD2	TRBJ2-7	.	CASSYPRLRAGNSYEQYF	TGTGCCAGCAGTTACCCACGGTTGCGAGCGGGGAACTCCTACGAGCAGTACTTC
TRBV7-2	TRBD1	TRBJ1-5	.	CASSLVQGAGQPQHF	TGTGCCAGCAGCTTAGTACAGGGGGCTGGTCAGCCCCAGCATTTT
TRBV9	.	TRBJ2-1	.	CASSPTGLYNEQFF	TGTGCCAGCAGCCCAACCGGGTTATACAATGAGCAGTTCTTC
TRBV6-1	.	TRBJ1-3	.	CASSEALSSGNTIYF	TGTGCCAGCAGTGAAGCGCTGAGCTCTGGAAACACCATATATTTT
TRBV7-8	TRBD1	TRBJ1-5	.	CASSPGGQGNQPQHF	TGTGCCAGCAGCCCGGGGGGACAGGGTAATCAGCCCCAGCATTTT
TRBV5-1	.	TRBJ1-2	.	CASSLLSDGYTF	TGCGCCAGCAGCTTACTATCAGATGGCTACACCTTC
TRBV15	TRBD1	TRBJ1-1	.	CATSREGPGGDFIPNTEAFF	TGTGCCACCAGCAGAGAGGGGCCAGGGGGCGATTTCATACCGAACACTGAAGCTTTCTTT
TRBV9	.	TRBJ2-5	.	CASSVGGETQYF	TGTGCCAGCAGCGTAGGAGGAGAGACCCAGTACTTC
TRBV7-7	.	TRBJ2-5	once	CASSLDARAETQYF	TGTGCTAGCAGCTTAGATGCCAGGGCGGAGACCCAGTACTTC
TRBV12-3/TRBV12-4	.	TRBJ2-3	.	CASRRSDTQYF	TGTGCCAGCAGGAGATCAGATACGCAGTATTTT
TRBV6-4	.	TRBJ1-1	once	CASSVGGGTEAFF	TGTGCCAGCAGTGTCGGGGGTGGAACTGAAGCTTTCTTT
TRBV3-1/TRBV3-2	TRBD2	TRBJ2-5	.	CASSLRGAGGLETQYF	TGTGCCAGCAGCCTCCGGGGAGCGGGGGGGCTGGAGACCCAGTACTTC
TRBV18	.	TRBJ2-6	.	CASSTRGDGSGANVLTF	TGTGCCAGCTCGACTAGGGGTGATGGATCTGGGGCCAACGTCCTGACTTTC
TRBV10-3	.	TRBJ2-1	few	CAISESQDRLYNEQFF	TGTGCCATCAGTGAGTCACAGGACAGATTATACAATGAGCAGTTCTTC
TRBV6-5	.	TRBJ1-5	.	CASSSGPIQPQHF	TGTGCCAGCAGCTCTGGCCCGATACAGCCCCAGCATTTT
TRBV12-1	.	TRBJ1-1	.	CAGSLQGSTEAFF	TGTGCCGGCAGCTTACAGGGTAGCACTGAAGCTTTCTTT
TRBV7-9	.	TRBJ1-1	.	CASSSLLGVRLNTEAFF	TGTGCCAGCAGCTCGCTCCTTGGCGTCAGGTTGAACACTGAAGCTTTCTTT
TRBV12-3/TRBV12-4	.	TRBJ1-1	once	CASSLRGKVEAFF	TGTGCCAGCAGTTTAAGGGGGAAGGTAGAAGCTTTCTTT
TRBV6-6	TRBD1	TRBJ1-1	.	CASSYGTGLNTEAFF	TGTGCCAGCAGTTACGGGACAGGGCTGAACACTGAAGCTTTCTTT
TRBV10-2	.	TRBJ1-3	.	CASSETSNSGNTIYF	TGCGCCAGCAGTGAGACATCCAACTCTGGAAACACCATATATTTT
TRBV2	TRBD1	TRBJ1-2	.	CASSDSRDRDYGYTF	TGTGCCAGCAGTGATTCCCGAGACAGGGACTATGGCTACACCTTC
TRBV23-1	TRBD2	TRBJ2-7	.	CASSHPGGGLSEQYF	TGCGCCAGCAGTCACCCCGGGGGGGGCTTGAGCGAGCAGTACTTC
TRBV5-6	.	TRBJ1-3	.	CATGSGSGNTIYF	TGTGCCACCGGATCAGGGTCCGGAAACACCATATATTTT
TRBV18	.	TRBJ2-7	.	CASQRTLGADEQYF	TGTGCCAGCCAACGAACTCTGGGGGCGGACGAGCAGTACTTC
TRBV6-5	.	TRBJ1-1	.	CASSFRGEGEAFF	TGTGCCAGCAGTTTCCGAGGGGAGGGAGAAGCTTTCTTT
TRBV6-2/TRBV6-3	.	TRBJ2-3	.	CASSSQTERSSTDTQYF	TGTGCCAGCAGTTCTCAAACTGAAAGATCTAGCACAGATACGCAGTATTTT
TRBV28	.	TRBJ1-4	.	CASRRDSEKLFF	TGTGCCAGCAGACGGGATAGTGAAAAACTGTTTTTT
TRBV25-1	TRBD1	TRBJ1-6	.	CASGQGQTPLHF	TGTGCCAGTGGACAGGGCCAAACACCCCTCCACTTT
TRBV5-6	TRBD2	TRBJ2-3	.	CASRPSGGPLTDTQYF	TGTGCCAGCAGGCCGAGCGGGGGGCCTCTCACAGATACGCAGTATTTT
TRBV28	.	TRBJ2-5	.	CASSTRQIKETQYF	TGTGCCAGCAGTACCCGACAGATCAAAGAGACCCAGTACTTC
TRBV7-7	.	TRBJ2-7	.	CASSTGISNEQYF	TGTGCCAGCAGCACAGGGATAAGCAACGAGCAGTACTTC
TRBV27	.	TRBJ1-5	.	CASRTIQGFNQPQHF	TGTGCCAGTAGGACAATTCAGGGTTTTAATCAGCCCCAGCATTTT
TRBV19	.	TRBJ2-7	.	CASSPLSGSSYEQYF	TGTGCCAGTAGTCCTTTGAGTGGGAGCTCCTACGAGCAGTACTTC
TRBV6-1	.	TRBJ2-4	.	CASSDRGRILAKNIQYF	TGTGCCAGCAGTGATAGAGGGCGGATTTTAGCCAAAAACATTCAGTACTTC
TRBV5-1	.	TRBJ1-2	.	CASSSGQNGGYTF	TGCGCCAGCAGCTCTGGACAGAATGGCGGCTACACCTTC
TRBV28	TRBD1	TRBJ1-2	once	CASSLFADRGSGGYTF	TGTGCCAGCAGTTTATTTGCGGACAGGGGGAGTGGTGGCTACACCTTC
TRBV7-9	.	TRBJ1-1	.	CASSFGRGMTEAFF	TGTGCCAGCAGCTTCGGCAGGGGTATGACTGAAGCTTTCTTT
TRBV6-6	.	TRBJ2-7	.	CASSYDRTYEQYF	TGTGCCAGCAGTTACGACAGAACCTACGAGCAGTACTTC
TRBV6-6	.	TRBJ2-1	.	CASSTGDSRSYNEQFF	TGTGCCAGCAGTACCGGGGACTCCCGATCCTACAATGAGCAGTTCTTC
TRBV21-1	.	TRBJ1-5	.	CASSKATGGRAQHF	TGTGCCAGCAGCAAAGCAACAGGGGGTAGGGCCCAGCATTTT
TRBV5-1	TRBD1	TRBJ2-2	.	CASSPRGTLGTGELFF	TGCGCCAGCAGCCCCAGGGGGACCTTGGGCACCGGGGAGCTGTTTTTT
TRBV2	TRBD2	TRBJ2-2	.	CATRGGGGATGELFF	TGTGCCACCCGAGGGGGCGGGGGGGCAACTGGGGAGCTGTTTTTT
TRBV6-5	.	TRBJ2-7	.	CASSHREGLEQYF	TGTGCCAGCAGTCACAGGGAGGGACTCGAGCAGTACTTC
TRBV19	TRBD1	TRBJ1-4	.	CASSARQGNNEKLFF	TGTGCCAGTAGTGCCCGACAGGGGAATAATGAAAAACTGTTTTTT
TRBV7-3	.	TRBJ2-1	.	CASSAGNYNEQFF	TGTGCCAGCAGCGCGGGAAATTACAATGAGCAGTTCTTC
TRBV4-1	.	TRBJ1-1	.	CASSHRVANTEAFF	TGCGCCAGCAGCCACCGGGTGGCGAACACTGAAGCTTTCTTT
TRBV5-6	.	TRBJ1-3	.	CASSLLDSLRNTIYF	TGTGCCAGCAGCTTGTTAGACAGCCTTAGAAACACCATATATTTT